This T cell receptor (beta chain) came from a study of T cell responses to AZD1222 COVID-19 vaccine. Overall study results and limits: After the peak T cell response, and only then, were repertoires sampled. Regions 160-218 and 743-854 held dominance among vaccine-associated CD4 TCRs, which spanned spike. Once two AZD1222 doses were given, Spike-specific TCR breadth and depth went up.

Trimming shortened V by 1 base and J by 4 bases, and 14 bases separated the two germline ends. Germline V gene data show CDR1 as MNHNS and CDR2 as SASEGT. This CDR3 region has 15 residues. Assay: immunoSEQ multiplex PCR; the TCRdb copy retains only in-frame clones and omits some. The sample yields some 180,000 clones, 90% to 95% seen once. For this clone: As yet, its antigen is unknown.

This sequence originates from an adult who received the AZD1222 COVID-19 vaccine. The chain employs TRBV6-1 and TRBJ2-7, with D hard to call. This sample comprised peripheral blood, obtained 28 days after the second AZD1222 dose. In nucleotides, the CDR3 is TGTGCCAGCAGTGAAGATGACCTCCACATGTACGAGCAGTACTTC. This gives the protein CASSEDDLHMYEQYF.